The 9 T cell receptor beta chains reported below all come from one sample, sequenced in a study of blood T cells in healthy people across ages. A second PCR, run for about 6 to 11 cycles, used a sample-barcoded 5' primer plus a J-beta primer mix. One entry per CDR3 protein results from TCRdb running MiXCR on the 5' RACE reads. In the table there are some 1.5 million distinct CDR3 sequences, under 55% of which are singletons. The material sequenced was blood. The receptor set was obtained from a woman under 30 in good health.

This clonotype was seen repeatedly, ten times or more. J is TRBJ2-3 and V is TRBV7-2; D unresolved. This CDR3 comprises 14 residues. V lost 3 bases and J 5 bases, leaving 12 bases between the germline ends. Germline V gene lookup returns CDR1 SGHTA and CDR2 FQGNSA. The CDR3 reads CASSFSAARDTQYF. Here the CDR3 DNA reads TGTGCCAGCAGCTTTTCGGCCGCAAGAGATACGCAGTATTTT.

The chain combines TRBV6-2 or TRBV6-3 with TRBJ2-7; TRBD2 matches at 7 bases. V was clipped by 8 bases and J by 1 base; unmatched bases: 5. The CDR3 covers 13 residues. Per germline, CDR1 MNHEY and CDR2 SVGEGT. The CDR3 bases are TGTGCCAGCGGACCCGGGAGGTCCTACGAGCAGTACTTC. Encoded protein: CASGPGRSYEQYF.

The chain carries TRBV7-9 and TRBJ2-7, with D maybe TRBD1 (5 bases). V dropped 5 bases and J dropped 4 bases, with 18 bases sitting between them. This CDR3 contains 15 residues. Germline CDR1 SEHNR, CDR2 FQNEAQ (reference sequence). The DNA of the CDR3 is TGTGCCAGCAGCCCCTCCAAGGCAGGGATTTACGAGCAGTACTTC. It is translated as CASSPSKAGIYEQYF.

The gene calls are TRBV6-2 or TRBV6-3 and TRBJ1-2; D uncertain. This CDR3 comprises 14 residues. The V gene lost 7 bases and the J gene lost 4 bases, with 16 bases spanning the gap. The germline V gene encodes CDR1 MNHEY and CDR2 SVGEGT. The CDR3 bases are TGTGCCAGCACCGACGCCTGGGTGGGCTATGGCTACACCTTC. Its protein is CASTDAWVGYGYTF.

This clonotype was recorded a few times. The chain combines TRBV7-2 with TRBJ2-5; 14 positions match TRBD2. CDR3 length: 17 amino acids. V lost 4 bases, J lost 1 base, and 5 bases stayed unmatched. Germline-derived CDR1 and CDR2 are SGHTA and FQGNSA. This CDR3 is CASSSRTSGRFQETQYF. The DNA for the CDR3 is TGTGCCAGCAGCTCTCGGACTAGCGGGAGGTTCCAAGAGACCCAGTACTTC.

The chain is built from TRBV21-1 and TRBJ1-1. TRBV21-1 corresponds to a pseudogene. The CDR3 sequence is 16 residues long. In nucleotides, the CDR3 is TGTGCCGGGAGGGGTCTGCAGGGAGGTGCGGACACTGAAGCTTTCTTT. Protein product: CAGRGLQGGADTEAFF.

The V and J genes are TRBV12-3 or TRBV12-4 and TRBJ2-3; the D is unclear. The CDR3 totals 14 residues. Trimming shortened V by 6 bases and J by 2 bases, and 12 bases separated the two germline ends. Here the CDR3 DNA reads TGTGCCAGCAGCCCTGTCCAAACCACAGATACGCAGTATTTT. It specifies CASSPVQTTDTQYF.

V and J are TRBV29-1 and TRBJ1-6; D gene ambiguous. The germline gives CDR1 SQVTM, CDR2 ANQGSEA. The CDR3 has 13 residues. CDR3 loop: CNATGHHNSPLHF. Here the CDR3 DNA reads TGCAACGCCACGGGCCACCATAATTCACCCCTCCACTTT.

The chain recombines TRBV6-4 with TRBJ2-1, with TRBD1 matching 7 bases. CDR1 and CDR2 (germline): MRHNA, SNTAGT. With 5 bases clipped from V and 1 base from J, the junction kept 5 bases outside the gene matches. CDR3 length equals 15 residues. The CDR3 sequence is CASSYTGESYNEQFF. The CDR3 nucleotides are TGTGCCAGCAGTTACACAGGGGAATCCTACAATGAGCAGTTCTTC.